This T cell receptor (beta chain) was obtained from a study of identifying expanded T cells in peripheral blood. Collection occurred without any documented infections or immune events in donors. Comment on this clone: Its target is unknown.

Method: immunoSEQ multiplex PCR; TCRdb's copy keeps in-frame clones and lacks some. Found here are 100,000 or so clones, roughly 89% of them singletons; the top ten hold approximately 17%. Findings of the study overall: Variance in clone template counts between approximately 2-week samples significantly increased with total template count across all healthy donors. Technical replicates showed about 1.1 changed clones; roughly two weeks roughly 16; four weeks 19.

The material sequenced was blood. This clonotype originated in a person aged 18 to 75 in good health.

The CDR3 DNA sequence: TGTGCCAGCAGCTTACAGCCGGGACAGGGTTGGCTTGAGCAGTTCTTC. It yields the protein CASSLQPGQGWLEQFF. The genes are TRBV7-9 and TRBJ2-1, with 9 bases matching TRBD1. From germline, CDR1 is SEHNR and CDR2 FQNEAQ (reference sequence). J was trimmed by 9 bases and V by 2 bases; bases with no gene match: 11. This CDR3 contains 16 residues. The variable domain in full, completed from reference TRBV7-9 and TRBJ2-1, reads DTGVSQNPRHKITKRGQNVTFRCDPISEHNRLYWYRQTLGQGPEFLTYFQNEAQLEKSRLLSDRFSAERPKGSFSTLEIQRTEQGDSAMYLCASSLQPGQGWLEQFFGPGTRLTVL.